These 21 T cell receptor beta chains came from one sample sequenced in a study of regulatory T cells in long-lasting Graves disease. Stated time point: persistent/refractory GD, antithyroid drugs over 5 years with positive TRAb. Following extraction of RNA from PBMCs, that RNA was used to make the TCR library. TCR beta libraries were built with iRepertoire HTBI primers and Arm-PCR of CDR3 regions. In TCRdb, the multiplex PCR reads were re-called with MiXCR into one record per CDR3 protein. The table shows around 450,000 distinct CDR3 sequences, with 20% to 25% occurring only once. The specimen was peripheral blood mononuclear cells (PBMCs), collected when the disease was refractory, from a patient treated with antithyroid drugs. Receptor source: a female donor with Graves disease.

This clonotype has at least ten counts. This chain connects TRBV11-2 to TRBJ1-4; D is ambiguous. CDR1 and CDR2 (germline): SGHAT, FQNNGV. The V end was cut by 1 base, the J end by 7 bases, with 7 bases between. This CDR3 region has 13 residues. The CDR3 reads CASSLARGEKLFF. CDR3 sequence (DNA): TGTGCCAGCAGCTTAGCCCGGGGTGAAAAACTGTTTTTT. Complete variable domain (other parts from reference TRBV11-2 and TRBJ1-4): EAGVAQSPRYKIIEKRQSVAFWCNPISGHATLYWYQQILGQGPKLLIQFQNNGVVDDSQLPKDRFSAERLKGVDSTLKIQPAKLEDSAVYLCASSLARGEKLFFGSGTQLSVL.

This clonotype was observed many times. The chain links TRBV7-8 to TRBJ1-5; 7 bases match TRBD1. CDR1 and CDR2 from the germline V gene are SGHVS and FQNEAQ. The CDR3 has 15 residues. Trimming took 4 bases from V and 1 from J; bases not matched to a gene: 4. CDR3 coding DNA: TGTGCCAGCAGCTCCGTGGGACAGAGCAATCAGCCCCAGCATTTT. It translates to CASSSVGQSNQPQHF.

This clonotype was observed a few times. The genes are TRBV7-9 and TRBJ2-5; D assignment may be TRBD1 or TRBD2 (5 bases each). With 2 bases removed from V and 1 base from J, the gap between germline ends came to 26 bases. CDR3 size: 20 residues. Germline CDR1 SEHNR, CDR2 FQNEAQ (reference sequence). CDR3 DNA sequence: TGTGCCAGCAGCTTAAGATCCGGGGCCAATGTTAGACCCCTCCAAGAGACCCAGTACTTC. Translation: CASSLRSGANVRPLQETQYF.

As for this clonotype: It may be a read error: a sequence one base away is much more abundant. The CDR3 reads CASSLLARANYGYTF. CDR3 DNA sequence: TGTGCCAGCAGTCTCCTGGCTAGAGCTAACTATGGCTACACCTTC. The rearrangement links TRBV28 to TRBJ1-2; no firm D call. V was pared by 5 bases and J by 0 bases, with 13 bases between. The length of the CDR3 is 15 residues. The germline V gene has CDR1 MDHEN and CDR2 SYDVKM.

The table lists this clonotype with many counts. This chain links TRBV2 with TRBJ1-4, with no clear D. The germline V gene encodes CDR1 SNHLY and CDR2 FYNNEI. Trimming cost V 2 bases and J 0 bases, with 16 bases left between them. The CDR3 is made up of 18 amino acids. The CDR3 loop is CASSESARMGATNEKLFF. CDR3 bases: TGTGCCAGCAGTGAATCGGCTAGAATGGGCGCAACTAATGAAAAACTGTTTTTT.

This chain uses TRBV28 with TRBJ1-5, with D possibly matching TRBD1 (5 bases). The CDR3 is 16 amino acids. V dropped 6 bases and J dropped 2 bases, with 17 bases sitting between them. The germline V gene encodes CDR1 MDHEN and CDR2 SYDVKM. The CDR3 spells CASRSGATVGNQPQHF. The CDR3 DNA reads TGTGCCAGCAGGTCTGGTGCGACAGTGGGCAATCAGCCCCAGCATTTT.

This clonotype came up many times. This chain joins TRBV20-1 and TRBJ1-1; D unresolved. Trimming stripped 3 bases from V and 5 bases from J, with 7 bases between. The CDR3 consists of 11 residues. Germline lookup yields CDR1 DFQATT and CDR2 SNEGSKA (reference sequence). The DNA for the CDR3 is TGCAGTGCTAGTAAGGGTACTGAAGCTTTCTTT. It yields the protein CSASKGTEAFF.

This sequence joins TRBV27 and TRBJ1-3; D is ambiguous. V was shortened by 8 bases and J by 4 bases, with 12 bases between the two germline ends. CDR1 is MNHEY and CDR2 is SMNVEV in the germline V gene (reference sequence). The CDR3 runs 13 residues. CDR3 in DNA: TGTGCCAGCGGCCCCTCACGGGGAAACACCATATATTTT. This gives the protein CASGPSRGNTIYF.

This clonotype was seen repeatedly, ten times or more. The CDR3 DNA reads as TGTGCCAGCAGCTTAGGACAGTCACTGACTGAAGCTTTCTTT. This translates into CASSLGQSLTEAFF. The rearrangement links TRBV11-2 to TRBJ1-1; tentative D call: TRBD1 (5 bases). The V and J ends lost 1 base and 5 bases respectively, with 11 bases between them. Germline CDR1 is SGHAT and CDR2 is FQNNGV. The CDR3 sequence is 14 residues long.

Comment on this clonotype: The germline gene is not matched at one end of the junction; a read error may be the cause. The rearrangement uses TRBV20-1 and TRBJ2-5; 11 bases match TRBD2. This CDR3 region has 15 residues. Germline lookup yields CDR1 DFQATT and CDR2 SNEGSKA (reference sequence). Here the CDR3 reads CSARIWTSGQEIQYF. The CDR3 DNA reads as TGCAGTGCTAGAATCTGGACTAGCGGGCAAGAGATCCAGTACTTC.

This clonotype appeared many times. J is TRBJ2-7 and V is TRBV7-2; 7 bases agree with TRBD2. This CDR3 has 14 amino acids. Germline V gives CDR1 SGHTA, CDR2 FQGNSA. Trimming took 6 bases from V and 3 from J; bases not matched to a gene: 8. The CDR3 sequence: CASSSLAGDYEQYF. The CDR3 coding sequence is TGTGCCAGCAGTTCCTTGGCGGGGGACTACGAGCAGTACTTC.

CDR3: CATSKGDRVVNTEAFF. The CDR3 nucleotides read TGTGCCACCAGCAAGGGGGACAGGGTAGTGAACACTGAAGCTTTCTTT. V and J are TRBV15 and TRBJ1-1; TRBD1 matches 9 bases. This CDR3 contains 16 residues. The ends lost 4 bases at V and 0 bases at J; junction bases unmatched: 6. The germline CDR1 and CDR2 sequences are LNHNV and YYDKDF (reference sequence).

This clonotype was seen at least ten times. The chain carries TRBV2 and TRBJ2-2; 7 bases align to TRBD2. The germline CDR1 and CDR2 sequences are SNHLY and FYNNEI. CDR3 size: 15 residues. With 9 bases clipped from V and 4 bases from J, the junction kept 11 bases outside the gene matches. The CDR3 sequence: CARHRSPSGTGELFF. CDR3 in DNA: TGTGCCAGACACAGGTCACCTAGCGGCACCGGGGAGCTGTTTTTT.

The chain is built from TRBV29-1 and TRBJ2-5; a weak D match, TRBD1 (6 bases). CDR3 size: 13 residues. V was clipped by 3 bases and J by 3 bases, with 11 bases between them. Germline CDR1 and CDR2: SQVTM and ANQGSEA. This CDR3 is CSVDWGPEETQYF. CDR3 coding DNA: TGCAGCGTTGACTGGGGGCCCGAAGAGACCCAGTACTTC.

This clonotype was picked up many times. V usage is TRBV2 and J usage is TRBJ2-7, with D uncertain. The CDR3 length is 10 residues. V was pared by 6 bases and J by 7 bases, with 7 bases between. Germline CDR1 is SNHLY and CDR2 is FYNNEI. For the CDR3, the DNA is TGTGCCAGCAGCGTCTTGGAGCAGTACTTC. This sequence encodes CASSVLEQYF.

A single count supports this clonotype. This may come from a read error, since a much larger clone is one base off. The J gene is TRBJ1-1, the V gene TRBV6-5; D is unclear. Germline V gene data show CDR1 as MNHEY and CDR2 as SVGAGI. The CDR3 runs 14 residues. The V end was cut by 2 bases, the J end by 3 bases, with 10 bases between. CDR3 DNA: TGTGCCAGCAGTTACAAACGGAGAGACACTGAAGCTTTCTTT. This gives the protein CASSYKRRDTEAFF.

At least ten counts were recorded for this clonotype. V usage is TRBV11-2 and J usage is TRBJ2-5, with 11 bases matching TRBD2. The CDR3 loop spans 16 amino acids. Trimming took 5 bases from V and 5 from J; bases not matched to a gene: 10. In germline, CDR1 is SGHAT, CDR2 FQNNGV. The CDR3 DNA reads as TGTGCCAGCAGCGCCGTGTCTCCTAGCGGGGGGGAGACCCAGTACTTC. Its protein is CASSAVSPSGGETQYF.

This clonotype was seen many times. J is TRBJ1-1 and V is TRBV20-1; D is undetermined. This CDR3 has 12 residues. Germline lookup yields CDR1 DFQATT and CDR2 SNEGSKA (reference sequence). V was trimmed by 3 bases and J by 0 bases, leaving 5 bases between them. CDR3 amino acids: CSARDLNTEAFF. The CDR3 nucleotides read TGCAGTGCTAGGGACTTGAACACTGAAGCTTTCTTT.

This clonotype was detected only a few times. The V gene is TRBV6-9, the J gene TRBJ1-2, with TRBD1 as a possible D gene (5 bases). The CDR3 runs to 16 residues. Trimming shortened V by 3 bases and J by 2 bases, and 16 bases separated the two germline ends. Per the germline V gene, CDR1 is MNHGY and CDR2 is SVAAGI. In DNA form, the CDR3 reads TGTGCCAGCAGTTACTCAACCCCCAGGGAGAACTATGGCTACACCTTC. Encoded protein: CASSYSTPRENYGYTF.

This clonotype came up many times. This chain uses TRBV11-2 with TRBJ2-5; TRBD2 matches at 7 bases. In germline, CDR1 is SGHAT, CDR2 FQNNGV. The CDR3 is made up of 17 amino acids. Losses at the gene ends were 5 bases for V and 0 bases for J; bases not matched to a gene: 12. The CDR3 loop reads CASSPRWGGQYQETQYF. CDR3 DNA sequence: TGTGCCAGCAGCCCGCGGTGGGGGGGTCAGTACCAAGAGACCCAGTACTTC.

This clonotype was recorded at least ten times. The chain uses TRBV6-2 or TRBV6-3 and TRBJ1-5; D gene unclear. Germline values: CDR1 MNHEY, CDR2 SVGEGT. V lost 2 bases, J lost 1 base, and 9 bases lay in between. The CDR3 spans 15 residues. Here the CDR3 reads CASSYLIGSNQPQHF. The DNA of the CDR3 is TGTGCCAGCAGTTACCTTATAGGGAGCAATCAGCCCCAGCATTTT.